A single sample is the source of the 14 T cell receptor beta chains below, sequenced in a study of T cell changes during pregnancy in multiple sclerosis. The protocol was immunoSEQ multiplex PCR, while the TCRdb copy is restricted to in-frame clones and leaves out a portion. This table has some 40,000 clones, 94% appearing once. Specimen: CD4+ T cells from peripheral blood mononuclear cells, collected after pregnancy. Source of these receptors: a female donor with multiple sclerosis, enrolled in a pregnancy study.

This chain joins TRBV2 and TRBJ2-7, with D possibly TRBD2 on 6 matching bases. Per germline, CDR1 SNHLY and CDR2 FYNNEI. Trimming left V 8 bases short and J 7 bases short, with 21 bases between. This CDR3 comprises 14 residues. CDR3 DNA sequence: TGTGCCAGCGACCAGGCGAGCGGGCTCGGGGAGCAGTACTTC. It encodes CASDQASGLGEQYF.

The chain recombines TRBV29-1 with TRBJ1-2; D not certain. V was cut by 3 bases and J by 1 base, with 12 bases left in between. CDR1 and CDR2 (germline): SQVTM, ANQGSEA. CDR3 length: 14 residues. The CDR3 coding sequence is TGCAGCGTTGATTCCTTAGGGAGTAACTATGGCTACACCTTC. It codes for CSVDSLGSNYGYTF.

This clone has just one count. This chain links TRBV2 with TRBJ1-6; D remains ambiguous. Between the trimmed V and J ends, which lost 2 bases and 12 bases, there was a span of 5 bases. The germline gives CDR1 SNHLY, CDR2 FYNNEI. The CDR3 runs to 11 residues. CDR3 DNA sequence: TGTGCCAGCAGTGAACCAAAACCCCTCCACTTT. Translation gives CASSEPKPLHF.

The chain combines TRBV7-9 with TRBJ2-2; D ambiguous. CDR3 size: 16 residues. The ends were cut back, 6 bases at V and 9 bases at J, with 23 bases in the middle. Germline CDR1 is SEHNR and CDR2 is FQNEAQ (reference sequence). CDR3 loop: CASRNSTRTPRRELFF. CDR3 DNA sequence: TGTGCCAGCAGAAATAGCACCAGAACCCCCCGGCGGGAGCTGTTTTTT.

The rearrangement links TRBV11-2 to TRBJ2-1, with TRBD1 identical over 7 bases. Germline CDR1 is SGHAT and CDR2 is FQNNGV. The CDR3 consists of 16 residues. J gave up 4 bases and V 1 base, and 7 bases lay outside the gene matches. The CDR3 nucleotides read TGTGCCAGCAGCTTAGCCTGGGACAGACGGTACAATGAGCAGTTCTTC. Its protein is CASSLAWDRRYNEQFF.

V is TRBV5-1 and J is TRBJ1-1; no reliable D call. The CDR3 extends over 14 amino acids. The germline V and J ends were trimmed by 0 bases and 0 bases, with 6 bases remaining between them. Germline V CDR1 and CDR2: SGHRS, YFSETQ. CDR3 nucleotide sequence: TGCGCCAGCAGCTTGGTCCAAATGAACACTGAAGCTTTCTTT. Translated, it gives CASSLVQMNTEAFF.

The chain links TRBV10-3 to TRBJ2-1; D uncertain. Germline lookup yields CDR1 ENHRY and CDR2 SYGVKD. The CDR3 has 14 amino acids. Deletions cut 8 bases from V and 6 bases from J, with 17 bases between. DNA of the CDR3: TGTGCCATCCGAACCCTGGCGAGAGGCAATGAGCAGTTCTTC. Protein: CAIRTLARGNEQFF.

The chain links TRBV7-3 to TRBJ2-3; maybe TRBD2 (5 bases). Germline V gene sequence: CDR1 SGHTA, CDR2 FQGTGA. V gave up 5 bases and J gave up 8 bases, with 14 bases separating them. The CDR3 covers 13 residues. CDR3 sequence reads: CASSLGGLGTQYF. For the CDR3, the DNA is TGTGCCAGCAGCCTGGGCGGGCTGGGTACGCAGTATTTT.

The chain couples TRBV27 to TRBJ2-7; TRBD2 matches 11 bases. This CDR3 has 15 amino acids. The trim removed 6 bases at V and 2 bases at J, leaving 6 bases unmatched. CDR1 MNHEY and CDR2 SMNVEV come from the germline V gene (reference sequence). The CDR3 here is CASRFLAGGAYEQYF. In DNA, the CDR3 is TGTGCCAGCAGATTCCTAGCGGGGGGCGCCTACGAGCAGTACTTC.

J is TRBJ1-5 and V is TRBV10-3; perhaps TRBD1 as D (5 bases). Per the germline V gene, CDR1 is ENHRY and CDR2 is SYGVKD. V lost 8 bases and J 1 base, leaving 9 bases between the germline ends. The CDR3 length is 13 residues. CDR3 in DNA: TGTGCCATCCAGGGTACGAGCAATCAGCCCCAGCATTTT. Protein: CAIQGTSNQPQHF.

This sequence joins TRBV18 and TRBJ1-2; TRBD1 agrees at 9 bases. Germline lookup yields CDR1 KGHSH and CDR2 LQKENI. V lost 4 bases and J lost 8; bases outside the gene matches: 5. The CDR3 contains 13 residues. Here the CDR3 reads CASSLNRGHGYTF. In nucleotides, the CDR3 is TGTGCCAGCTCACTTAACAGGGGGCACGGCTACACCTTC.

This clone occurred once. This chain links TRBV18 with TRBJ1-5, with a weak D call TRBD1 (6 bases). CDR3 length: 16 amino acids. Trimming stripped 0 bases from V and 6 bases from J, with 15 bases between. The germline V gene has CDR1 KGHSH and CDR2 LQKENI. The CDR3 region is CASSPPGAGTSQPQHF. The CDR3 nucleotides read TGTGCCAGCTCACCACCGGGGGCAGGGACGAGTCAGCCCCAGCATTTT.

This clone was recorded once. This sequence joins TRBV5-4 and TRBJ2-3; 9 bases agree with TRBD1. The CDR3 spans 15 residues. The J segment lost 7 bases and the V segment lost 0 bases, leaving 6 bases of the junction unmatched. The germline CDR1 and CDR2 sequences are SGHNT and YYREEE (reference sequence). The CDR3 spells CASSLEGTGWHTQYF. Written as DNA, the CDR3 is TGTGCCAGCAGCTTGGAGGGGACAGGGTGGCATACGCAGTATTTT.

The gene calls are TRBV6-1 and TRBJ1-5, with D tentatively TRBD1 (6 bases). Germline V gives CDR1 MNHNS, CDR2 SASEGT. The V and J ends lost 4 bases and 2 bases respectively, with 15 bases between them. This CDR3 is 16 amino acids long. This CDR3 is CASSGRGAEGNQPQHF. In DNA, the CDR3 is TGTGCCAGCAGTGGACGGGGGGCGGAGGGCAATCAGCCCCAGCATTTT.